One sample yielded the 31 T cell receptor beta chains listed below, sequenced in a study of cytotoxic CD8 clonotypes in ibrutinib-treated CLL. Here immunoSEQ multiplex PCR was the method, and the copy in TCRdb shows in-frame clones only, minus some. The repertoire holds tens of thousands of clones, approximately 52% seen once, with around 21% in the top ten. The sample was PBMCs, taken after 24 months of ibrutinib treatment. The origin of the receptors is a human donor with chronic lymphocytic leukemia.

The rearrangement links TRBV20-1 to TRBJ1-1, with D hard to call. V was shortened by 3 bases and J by 6 bases, with 8 bases between the two germline ends. The CDR3 totals 11 residues. The germline V gene has CDR1 DFQATT and CDR2 SNEGSKA (reference sequence). The CDR3 protein is CSASRTAEAFF. CDR3 sequence (DNA): TGCAGTGCTAGTAGGACTGCTGAAGCTTTCTTT.

This clone was counted at least ten times. V gene TRBV2 combines with J gene TRBJ1-1; 8 nucleotides agree with TRBD1. The CDR3 covers 15 residues. Trimming cost V 8 bases and J 4 bases; bases outside gene matches: 12. Looked up from germline, CDR1 is SNHLY and CDR2 is FYNNEI. Here the CDR3 DNA reads TGTGCCAGCGGCGGGACAGGATTCGGTGGCACTGAAGCTTTCTTT. Amino acid sequence: CASGGTGFGGTEAFF.

The chain uses TRBV7-9 and TRBJ1-1; no clear D gene. V dropped 2 bases and J dropped 5 bases, with 24 bases sitting between them. The CDR3 runs 18 residues. Germline lookup yields CDR1 SEHNR and CDR2 FQNEAQ (reference sequence). CDR3 residues: CASSLLPTGIPVGTEAFF. The CDR3 nucleotides read TGTGCCAGCAGCTTACTTCCGACGGGCATTCCGGTCGGTACTGAAGCTTTCTTT.

The chain carries TRBV19 and TRBJ1-1; tentatively, D is TRBD1 (6 bases). The V end was cut by 6 bases, the J end by 1 base, with 12 bases between. The CDR3 is made up of 14 amino acids. Germline V gives CDR1 LNHDA, CDR2 SQIVND (reference sequence). The CDR3 bases are TGTGCCAGTAGCCAGATGGGGGCGAACACTGAAGCTTTCTTT. Translating it yields CASSQMGANTEAFF.

The V and J genes are TRBV19 and TRBJ1-2; tentatively, D is TRBD1 (5 bases). Germline CDR1 reads LNHDA; CDR2 reads SQIVND (reference sequence). This CDR3 has 14 residues. Trimming stripped 7 bases from V and 3 bases from J, with 15 bases between. This chain's CDR3 is CASTGGAMDYGYTF. CDR3 coding DNA: TGTGCCAGTACGGGAGGGGCCATGGACTATGGCTACACCTTC. Full variable domain (rest looked up from reference TRBV19 and TRBJ1-2): DGGITQSPKYLFRKEGQNVTLSCEQNLNHDAMYWYRQDPGQGLRLIYYSQIVNDFQKGDIAEGYSVSREKKESFPLTVTSAQKNPTAFYLCASTGGAMDYGYTFGSGTRLTVV.

CDR3 in amino acids: CAATSTDTQYF. In DNA, the CDR3 is TGTGCCGCCACTAGCACAGATACGCAGTATTTT. This rearrangement joins TRBV10-3 to TRBJ2-3; D not certain. The V gene lost 11 bases and the J gene lost 0 bases, with 6 bases spanning the gap. Per the germline V gene, CDR1 is ENHRY and CDR2 is SYGVKD. This CDR3 has 11 residues.

The chain uses TRBV5-4 and TRBJ2-7, with 8 nucleotides matching TRBD1. Germline CDR1 is SGHNT and CDR2 is YYREEE (reference sequence). The CDR3 is made up of 15 amino acids. J gave up 3 bases and V 3 bases, and 8 bases lay outside the gene matches. The CDR3 spells CASSYDRGSYYEQYF. In DNA, the CDR3 is TGTGCCAGCAGCTATGACAGGGGATCCTACTACGAGCAGTACTTC.

This chain joins TRBV2 and TRBJ2-7, with D hard to call. From germline, CDR1 is SNHLY and CDR2 FYNNEI. The CDR3 runs 13 residues. CDR3 residues: CVSCPSLSYEQYF. DNA of the CDR3: TGTGTTAGCTGTCCTAGTCTCTCCTACGAGCAGTACTTC.

The chain is built from TRBV28 and TRBJ1-1; maybe TRBD1 (6 bases). The CDR3 length is 13 residues. Trimming stripped 6 bases from V and 5 bases from J, with 13 bases between. CDR1 is MDHEN and CDR2 is SYDVKM in the germline V gene. The CDR3 protein is CASSPGEVTEAFF. The CDR3 DNA reads TGTGCCAGCAGCCCAGGGGAGGTGACTGAAGCTTTCTTT.

This clone was recorded a few times. The DNA of the CDR3 is TGTGCCAGCAGCTTAGCGGTGCATCAGCCCCAGCATTTT. Its protein is CASSLAVHQPQHF. The chain uses TRBV7-2 and TRBJ1-5; D ambiguous. Trimming pared 0 bases from V and 5 bases from J, leaving 5 bases between. Germline CDR1 reads SGHTA; CDR2 reads FQGNSA. The length of the CDR3 is 13 residues.

The J gene is TRBJ2-7, the V gene TRBV20-1, with D possibly matching TRBD1 (5 bases). Germline CDR1 DFQATT, CDR2 SNEGSKA (reference sequence). This CDR3 is 10 amino acids long. CDR3 in amino acids: CRPTEYEQYV. CDR3 nucleotide sequence: TGCAGACCGACAGAGTACGAGCAGTACGTC.

The chain is built from TRBV5-1 and TRBJ1-4; perhaps TRBD1 as D (6 bases). CDR3 length: 14 amino acids. V was cut by 7 bases and J by 3 bases, with 13 bases left in between. The germline gives CDR1 SGHRS, CDR2 YFSETQ. CDR3 sequence: CASRLGGANEKLFF. CDR3 DNA sequence: TGCGCCAGCCGCCTAGGGGGGGCTAATGAAAAACTGTTTTTT.

The V gene is TRBV11-2, the J gene TRBJ2-3; D is possibly TRBD2 (6 bases). Germline CDR1 and CDR2: SGHAT and FQNNGV. Deletions cut 4 bases from V and 0 bases from J, with 17 bases between. This CDR3 is 17 amino acids long. CDR3 amino acids: CASSSWDSSPSTDTQYF. CDR3 DNA: TGTGCCAGCAGCTCCTGGGACTCATCCCCTAGCACAGATACGCAGTATTTT.

The chain couples TRBV28 to TRBJ2-5, with no clear D. V was pared by 3 bases and J by 1 base, with 9 bases between. Germline V gene sequence: CDR1 MDHEN, CDR2 SYDVKM. This CDR3 region has 14 residues. CDR3 DNA sequence: TGTGCCAGCAGTTTTCCACAGTCCCAAGAGACCCAGTACTTC. Its translation: CASSFPQSQETQYF.

The sample holds a few counts of this clone. This chain connects TRBV6-1 to TRBJ1-1; D is uncertain. Per the germline V gene, CDR1 is MNHNS and CDR2 is SASEGT. The CDR3 extends over 11 amino acids. The germline V and J ends were trimmed by 2 bases and 8 bases, with 6 bases remaining between them. CDR3 sequence (DNA): TGTGCCAGCAGTGAAAGGAGGGAAGCTTTCTTT. This translates into CASSERREAFF.

This clone showed up many times. The chain employs TRBV2 and TRBJ2-1, with 13 bases that match TRBD2. Germline V gene sequence: CDR1 SNHLY, CDR2 FYNNEI. Unmatched junction bases numbered 19, after V lost 6 bases and J lost 8 bases. CDR3 length: 19 residues. CDR3 sequence (DNA): TGTGCCAGCAGCCCTTTACCCATCAATAGACTAGCGGGAGGATATGAGCAGTTCTTC. Translation gives CASSPLPINRLAGGYEQFF. Filled out from reference TRBV2 and TRBJ2-1, the complete variable domain reads EPEVTQTPSHQVTQMGQEVILRCVPISNHLYFYWYRQILGQKVEFLVSFYNNEISEKSEIFDDQFSVERPDGSNFTLKIRSTKLEDSAMYFCASSPLPINRLAGGYEQFFGPGTRLTVL.

The chain is built from TRBV5-5 and TRBJ2-7, with D perhaps matching TRBD2 (5 bases). Trimming left V 1 base short and J 2 bases short, with 7 bases between. Germline CDR1 reads SGHKS; CDR2 reads YYEKEE (reference sequence). There are 13 residues in the CDR3. The CDR3 protein is CASSLTGTYEQYF. DNA of the CDR3: TGTGCCAGCAGCTTGACGGGGACCTACGAGCAGTACTTC.

The V gene is TRBV28, the J gene TRBJ1-2, with D unclear. Trimming pared 3 bases from V and 1 base from J, leaving 9 bases between. CDR3 size: 14 residues. The germline CDR1 and CDR2 sequences are MDHEN and SYDVKM. Here the CDR3 DNA reads TGTGCCAGCAGTTTGGGTGGGGATAACTATGGCTACACCTTC. Protein product: CASSLGGDNYGYTF.

This clone was recorded only once. The rearrangement links TRBV6-6 to TRBJ2-3; D is tentatively TRBD1 or TRBD2 (6 bases each). This CDR3 contains 14 residues. The V gene lost 10 bases and the J gene lost 5 bases, with 19 bases spanning the gap. Germline V lookup: CDR1 MNHNY, CDR2 SVGAGI (reference sequence). CDR3 nucleotide sequence: TGTGCCATCACTAAGGGGGAGGCAGGAGATACGCAGTATTTT. Encoded protein: CAITKGEAGDTQYF.

This clone was detected once. The CDR3 nucleotides read TGTGCCACCTCCGAAGCTGATGGGGACATTCAGTACTTC. Protein sequence: CATSEADGDIQYF. J is TRBJ2-4 and V is TRBV5-4; D is unresolved. Between the trimmed V and J ends, which lost 9 bases and 8 bases, there was a span of 18 bases. Germline assignment: CDR1 SGHNT and CDR2 YYREEE (reference sequence). This CDR3 is built from 13 residues.

The V and J genes are TRBV30 and TRBJ2-7, with D perhaps TRBD2 (5 bases). Trimming left V 5 bases short and J 2 bases short, with 10 bases between. The CDR3 has 12 residues. The germline V gene encodes CDR1 GTSNPN and CDR2 SVGIG (reference sequence). CDR3 in amino acids: CAWESGAYEQYF. In DNA, the CDR3 is TGTGCCTGGGAGAGCGGAGCCTACGAGCAGTACTTC.

The chain couples TRBV7-6 to TRBJ2-7; 9 bases map to TRBD2. Trimming removed 2 bases from V and 5 bases from J; junction bases left unmatched: 4. CDR1 is SGHVS and CDR2 is FNYEAQ in the germline V gene. The CDR3 consists of 14 residues. CDR3 sequence: CASSLPAGGHEQYF. The CDR3 DNA reads as TGTGCCAGCAGCTTACCAGCGGGAGGTCACGAGCAGTACTTC. Variable domain in full (rest from reference TRBV7-6 and TRBJ2-7): GAGVSQSPRYKVTKRGQDVALRCDPISGHVSLYWYRQALGQGPEFLTYFNYEAQQDKSGLPNDRFSAERPEGSISTLTIQRTEQRDSAMYRCASSLPAGGHEQYFGPGTRLTVT.

V is TRBV27 and J is TRBJ1-6, with a tentative D call TRBD1 (5 bases). The CDR3 loop spans 15 amino acids. Germline CDR1 and CDR2: MNHEY and SMNVEV (reference sequence). V dropped 2 bases and J dropped 0 bases, with 5 bases sitting between them. CDR3 DNA sequence: TGTGCCAGCAGTTTAGGGGGCTCCTATAATTCACCCCTCCACTTT. This encodes CASSLGGSYNSPLHF.

At least ten counts were recorded for this clone. V usage is TRBV14 and J usage is TRBJ2-7, with TRBD1 matching over 9 bases. Germline V gene lookup returns CDR1 SGHDN and CDR2 FVKESK. The CDR3 runs to 15 residues. The V gene end was trimmed by 1 base and the J gene end by 2 bases; junction bases not matched to a gene: 3. The DNA of the CDR3 is TGTGCCAGCAGCCAAGGGAGGACAGGGGCCTACGAGCAGTACTTC. It yields the protein CASSQGRTGAYEQYF.

This clone was picked up many times. This chain uses TRBV11-3 with TRBJ2-3, with D uncertain. V dropped 5 bases and J dropped 3 bases, with 12 bases sitting between them. CDR1 is SGHNT, CDR2 YENEEA, per germline. This CDR3 comprises 14 residues. The CDR3 is CASSPLVRTDTQYF. In nucleotides, the CDR3 is TGTGCCAGCAGCCCACTGGTCCGGACAGATACGCAGTATTTT.

The chain has TRBV7-2 and TRBJ1-1, with D uncertain. V was trimmed by 1 base and J by 1 base, leaving 10 bases between them. Germline CDR1 and CDR2: SGHTA and FQGNSA. The CDR3 is 15 residues long. CDR3 sequence: CASSLVPGPNTEAFF. The CDR3 nucleotides are TGTGCCAGCAGCTTAGTGCCGGGCCCGAACACTGAAGCTTTCTTT.

The count of this clone is one. The chain has TRBV10-3 and TRBJ2-3; 11 nucleotides line up with TRBD2. Germline loops: CDR1 ENHRY, CDR2 SYGVKD. The CDR3 runs to 15 residues. V shed 10 bases and J 2 bases; nucleotides not matched to a gene: 8. This CDR3 is CATHGLAGFTDTQYF. The CDR3 coding sequence is TGTGCCACCCACGGACTAGCGGGCTTCACAGATACGCAGTATTTT.

This clone was seen a few times. The V and J genes are TRBV5-6 and TRBJ1-2; 7 nucleotides match TRBD1. This CDR3 has 14 residues. Germline loops: CDR1 SGHDT, CDR2 YYEEEE. V shed 4 bases, J shed 5 bases, and the junction held 8 bases outside the gene matches. CDR3 sequence: CASSPTGPGYGYTF. CDR3 nucleotides: TGTGCCAGCAGCCCGACAGGGCCGGGGTATGGCTACACCTTC. The full variable domain, with the rest looked up from reference TRBV5-6 and TRBJ1-2, is DAGVTQSPTHLIKTRGQQVTLRCSPKSGHDTVSWYQQALGQGPQFIFQYYEEEERQRGNFPDRFSGHQFPNYSSELNVNALLLGDSALYLCASSPTGPGYGYTFGSGTRLTVV.

With respect to this clone: The junction and the germline gene differ at one end; a read error may be behind it. The V call is TRBV15, the J call TRBJ2-7; D gene unclear. The CDR3 runs to 13 residues. Germline V lookup: CDR1 LNHNV, CDR2 YYDKDF (reference sequence). The CDR3 DNA is TGTGCCACCAGCAGAGATTTCTCGGGTCCGAAAGGCTTC. Translating it yields CATSRDFSGPKGF.

CDR3 residues: CASKFGGSSSYNEQFF. In DNA form, the CDR3 reads TGTGCCAGCAAATTTGGGGGATCAAGCTCCTACAATGAGCAGTTCTTC. The gene calls are TRBV9 and TRBJ2-1; possibly TRBD1 or TRBD2 for D (5 bases each). CDR3 length equals 16 residues. Germline CDR1 SGDLS, CDR2 YYNGEE. V lost 6 bases and J 0 bases, leaving 16 bases between the germline ends.

By share, this clone counts as medium-sized. The rearrangement uses TRBV5-1 and TRBJ1-6; a weak D match, TRBD1 (6 bases). CDR1 SGHRS and CDR2 YFSETQ come from the germline V gene. The CDR3 contains 14 residues. Deletions cut 3 bases from V and 6 bases from J, with 10 bases between. DNA of the CDR3: TGCGCCAGCAGCTCCTTCAGGGGTAATTCACCCCTCCACTTT. This translates into CASSSFRGNSPLHF.